These 23 T cell receptor beta chains originate from one sample sequenced in a study of cytomegalovirus exposure and HLA in healthy donors. A multiplex PCR was run with 60 Vbeta primers and 13 Jbeta primers. Using immunoSEQ multiplex PCR, the repertoire was profiled, and TCRdb retains in-frame clones only, with some absent. The sample contains about 140,000 clones, 60% to 85% of which appear only once. Material for sequencing was PBMCs. These receptors were collected from a male donor in good health and CMV-seropositive.

Details on this clone: Compared with germline, one end of the junction differs, possibly owing to a read error. The gene calls are TRBV6-1 and TRBJ2-1; 9 bases line up with TRBD1. CDR3 size: 15 residues. CDR1 MNHNS and CDR2 SASEGT come from the germline V gene. CDR3 sequence: CASSFGQGSSNEQFF. The DNA of the CDR3 is TGTGCCAGCAGTTTCGGACAGGGGTCCTCCAATGAGCAGTTCTTC.

Comment on this clone: One junction end disagrees with the germline gene, perhaps due to a read error. This chain joins TRBV7-9 and TRBJ1-1; 7 nucleotides agree with TRBD1. The germline V gene encodes CDR1 SEHNR and CDR2 FQNEAQ (reference sequence). This CDR3 has 18 amino acids. The CDR3 bases are TGTTCCAGCAGCTTAGCTCGGGACAGTGGGCCGATGAACACTGAAGCTTTCTTT. This gives the protein CSSSLARDSGPMNTEAFF.

This chain links TRBV7-2 with TRBJ2-3; 13 positions match TRBD2. Germline V lookup: CDR1 SGHTA, CDR2 FQGNSA. V was pared by 4 bases and J by 6 bases, with 4 bases of the junction left unmatched. There are 15 residues in the CDR3. CDR3 DNA sequence: TGTGCCAGCAGCTGGACTAGCGGGAGTCAGGATACGCAGTATTTT. Translation: CASSWTSGSQDTQYF.

The chain employs TRBV29-1 and TRBJ2-3; no definite D call. Germline V CDR1 and CDR2: SQVTM, ANQGSEA. CDR3 length equals 14 residues. V was trimmed by 3 bases and J by 1 base, leaving 11 bases between them. The CDR3 is CSVESPTGTDTQYF. CDR3 in DNA: TGCAGCGTTGAGTCCCCCACGGGCACAGATACGCAGTATTTT.

The V and J genes are TRBV7-3 and TRBJ2-1, with 11 bases identical to TRBD1. Germline values: CDR1 SGHTA, CDR2 FQGTGA. The CDR3 is made up of 14 amino acids. With 5 bases clipped from V and 7 bases from J, the junction kept 4 bases outside the gene matches. The CDR3 nucleotides read TGTGCCAGCAGCCCGGGACAGGGGGTAAATGAGCAGTTCTTC. It encodes CASSPGQGVNEQFF.

The chain joins TRBV28 to TRBJ2-1, with a tentative D call TRBD2 (6 bases). V shed 2 bases and J shed 5 bases, with 13 bases lying between them. The germline gives CDR1 MDHEN, CDR2 SYDVKM. The CDR3 covers 15 residues. In DNA form, the CDR3 reads TGTGCCAGCAGTTTACTGACTAGGGTCGACAATGAGCAGTTCTTC. The encoded protein is CASSLLTRVDNEQFF.

The chain is built from TRBV2 and TRBJ2-3; TRBD2 aligns across 12 bases. The CDR3 totals 15 residues. CDR1 and CDR2 (germline): SNHLY, FYNNEI. V was pared by 10 bases and J by 6 bases, with 11 bases of the junction left unmatched. CDR3 residues: CATPRLAGVVDTQYF. CDR3 sequence (DNA): TGTGCCACCCCAAGACTAGCGGGAGTGGTTGATACGCAGTATTTT.

The rearrangement uses TRBV4-3 and TRBJ2-7, with D perhaps TRBD2 (6 bases). This CDR3 spans 16 amino acids. Germline V lookup: CDR1 LGHNA, CDR2 YSLEER. Between the trimmed V and J ends, which lost 0 bases and 4 bases, there was a span of 16 bases. The CDR3 DNA follows: TGCGCCAGCAGCCAAGATCCGACGGGAGTGGGATACGAGCAGTACTTC. As protein: CASSQDPTGVGYEQYF.

The chain uses TRBV7-2 and TRBJ2-7; 13 nucleotides line up with TRBD2. V gave up 5 bases and J gave up 7 bases; unmatched junction bases: 17. This CDR3 has 18 amino acids. Germline V gives CDR1 SGHTA, CDR2 FQGNSA. The CDR3 coding sequence is TGTGCCAGCAGCCTCGGACTAGCGGGGGCCCGAGCCGCTAAAGAGCAGTACTTC. Protein: CASSLGLAGARAAKEQYF.

CDR3 residues: CASSLRPSRYEQFF. CDR3 coding DNA: TGTGCCAGCAGCTTACGTCCTAGTCGCTATGAGCAGTTCTTC. The chain links TRBV7-8 to TRBJ2-1; D is unresolved. Germline V gene sequence: CDR1 SGHVS, CDR2 FQNEAQ. V was pared by 2 bases and J by 8 bases, with 13 bases between. The CDR3 has 14 amino acids.

Here the CDR3 reads CASSLRTSGSLGSYNEQFF. For the CDR3, the DNA is TGTGCCAGCAGTCTCCGGACTAGCGGGAGTCTGGGGTCCTACAATGAGCAGTTCTTC. The chain carries TRBV27 and TRBJ2-1; 13 nucleotides align to TRBD2. The CDR3 covers 19 residues. The junction had 11 bases not matched to a gene; V was cut back by 5 bases and J by 1 base. From germline, CDR1 is MNHEY and CDR2 SMNVEV (reference sequence).

The chain joins TRBV27 to TRBJ2-7; D is possibly TRBD1 (6 bases). Deletions cut 2 bases from V and 1 base from J, with 9 bases between. Germline V gene sequence: CDR1 MNHEY, CDR2 SMNVEV (reference sequence). The CDR3 extends over 14 amino acids. The CDR3 region is CASSLVGQSYEQYF. As DNA, the CDR3 is TGTGCCAGCAGTTTAGTCGGACAGTCCTACGAGCAGTACTTC.

This clone showed up just once. The chain links TRBV28 to TRBJ1-4, with TRBD1 matching 8 bases. The germline gives CDR1 MDHEN, CDR2 SYDVKM. V shed 3 bases, J shed 4 bases, and the junction held 7 bases outside the gene matches. The CDR3 consists of 16 residues. The chain's CDR3 is CASSLVQGAYNEKLFF. The CDR3 DNA reads as TGTGCCAGCAGTTTGGTTCAGGGGGCCTATAATGAAAAACTGTTTTTT.

V gene TRBV7-3 combines with J gene TRBJ2-3; D is possibly TRBD2 (6 bases). Trimming shortened V by 5 bases and J by 2 bases, and 14 bases separated the two germline ends. Germline V gene data show CDR1 as SGHTA and CDR2 as FQGTGA. This CDR3 contains 15 residues. The CDR3 loop reads CASSPRDWNTDTQYF. The CDR3 DNA reads as TGTGCCAGCAGCCCCCGGGACTGGAACACAGATACGCAGTATTTT.

The CDR3 coding sequence is TGTGCCAGCAGTTCCCTAGCGGGTCTTCTTTACGAGCAGTACTTC. It yields the protein CASSSLAGLLYEQYF. J is TRBJ2-7 and V is TRBV27, with 8 bases fitting TRBD2. Trimming took 4 bases from V and 4 from J; bases not matched to a gene: 9. CDR1 and CDR2 from the germline V gene are MNHEY and SMNVEV (reference sequence). CDR3 length equals 15 residues.

This sequence joins TRBV6-5 and TRBJ1-1; the D gene is possibly TRBD1 (5 bases). The V end lost 0 bases, the J end lost 1 base, and 9 bases lay between the germline ends. The germline CDR1 and CDR2 sequences are MNHEY and SVGAGI. The CDR3 is 15 amino acids. CDR3 nucleotide sequence: TGTGCCAGCAGTTACTCGCGGACATCGAACACTGAAGCTTTCTTT. It yields the protein CASSYSRTSNTEAFF.

This clone was picked up a small number of times. This chain links TRBV14 with TRBJ1-2; D gene uncertain. V was shortened by 3 bases and J by 7 bases, with 12 bases between the two germline ends. The CDR3 is made up of 13 amino acids. CDR1 SGHDN and CDR2 FVKESK come from the germline V gene. The CDR3 DNA follows: TGTGCCAGCAGCCAGGTCCCCGGTACTGGCTACACCTTC. Protein product: CASSQVPGTGYTF.

This clone appeared a single time. The V and J genes are TRBV4-2 and TRBJ2-3, with 11 bases lining up with TRBD2. V lost 8 bases and J lost 7; bases outside the gene matches: 11. Germline assignment: CDR1 LGHNA and CDR2 YNFKEQ. The CDR3 covers 15 residues. The CDR3 region is CASGTDGTSGYTQYF. The CDR3, as DNA: TGTGCCAGCGGAACCGACGGGACTAGCGGCTATACGCAGTATTTT.

This chain uses TRBV7-8 with TRBJ2-3, with 8 bases lining up with TRBD2. This CDR3 has 18 residues. Germline V gene data show CDR1 as SGHVS and CDR2 as FQNEAQ. V lost 5 bases to trimming and J lost 2 bases; unmatched junction nucleotides: 15. CDR3 protein: CASSAQKGTRSSTDTQYF. The CDR3 DNA is TGTGCCAGCAGCGCCCAAAAAGGGACTAGATCTTCCACAGATACGCAGTATTTT.

CDR3 in DNA: TGCGCCAGCAGCCACCGGGACAGTGACTACAATGAGCAGTTCTTC. Its protein product is CASSHRDSDYNEQFF. This chain connects TRBV4-1 to TRBJ2-1, with 7 bases that match TRBD1. The germline V gene has CDR1 MGHRA and CDR2 YSYEKL. There are 15 residues in the CDR3. Unmatched junction bases numbered 5, after V lost 3 bases and J lost 3 bases.

The chain employs TRBV5-8 and TRBJ2-7; the D is unclear. CDR3 length equals 12 residues. V was pared by 3 bases and J by 6 bases, with 10 bases between. Germline CDR1 is SGHTS and CDR2 is YDEGEE. For the CDR3, the DNA is TGTGCCAGCAGCTCCACTGTAGTCGAGCAGTACTTC. It yields the protein CASSSTVVEQYF.

The V call is TRBV7-3, the J call TRBJ2-3, with D possibly being TRBD2 (5 bases). V was trimmed by 0 bases and J by 5 bases, leaving 6 bases between them. CDR3 length: 13 amino acids. Germline loops: CDR1 SGHTA, CDR2 FQGTGA. CDR3 region: CASSLTEGDTQYF. CDR3 nucleotide sequence: TGTGCCAGCAGCTTAACCGAGGGAGATACGCAGTATTTT.

This chain joins TRBV11-2 and TRBJ1-3; 8 nucleotides line up with TRBD1. The length of the CDR3 is 15 residues. The J segment lost 2 bases and the V segment lost 6 bases, leaving 6 bases of the junction unmatched. The germline V gene has CDR1 SGHAT and CDR2 FQNNGV. The CDR3 DNA reads as TGTGCCAGCAGGGCAGGGGGCCATCCTGGAAACACCATATATTTT. Its protein product is CASRAGGHPGNTIYF.